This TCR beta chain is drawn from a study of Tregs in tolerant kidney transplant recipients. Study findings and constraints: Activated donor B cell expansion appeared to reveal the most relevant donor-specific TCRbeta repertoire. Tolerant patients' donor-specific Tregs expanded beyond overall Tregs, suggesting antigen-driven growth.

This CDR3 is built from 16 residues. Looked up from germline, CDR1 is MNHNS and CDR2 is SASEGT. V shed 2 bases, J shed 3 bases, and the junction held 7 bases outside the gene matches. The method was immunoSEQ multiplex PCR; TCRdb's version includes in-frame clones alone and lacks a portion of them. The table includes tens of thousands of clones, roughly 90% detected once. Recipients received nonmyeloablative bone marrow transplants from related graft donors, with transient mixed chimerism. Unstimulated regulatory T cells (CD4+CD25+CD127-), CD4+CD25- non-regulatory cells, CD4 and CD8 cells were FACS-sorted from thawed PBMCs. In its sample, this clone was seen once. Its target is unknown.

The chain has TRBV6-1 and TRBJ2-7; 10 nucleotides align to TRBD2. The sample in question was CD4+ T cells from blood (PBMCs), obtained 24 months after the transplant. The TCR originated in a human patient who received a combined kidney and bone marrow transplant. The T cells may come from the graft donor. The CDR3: CASSERELAGLYEQYF. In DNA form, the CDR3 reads TGTGCCAGCAGTGAAAGGGAACTAGCGGGGCTCTACGAGCAGTACTTC.